The 11 T cell receptor beta chains given below trace back to one sample, sequenced in a study of identical twins. TCRdb reprocessed the 5' RACE reads via MiXCR and lists one record per CDR3 protein. This table has about 220,000 distinct CDR3 sequences, roughly 7.5% appearing once. These data were also filed under a second study, of yellow fever vaccine responses in identical twins.

Sequences were obtained from CD8+ T cells sorted from blood. The origin of the receptors is a woman under 30 in good health.

This clonotype has just a few counts. V usage is TRBV29-1 and J usage is TRBJ1-2; TRBD1 agrees at 9 bases. The CDR3 runs 13 residues. The trim removed 4 bases at V and 3 bases at J, leaving 3 bases unmatched. Germline V gene sequence: CDR1 SQVTM, CDR2 ANQGSEA. CDR3 residues: CSVGDRAYYGYTF. CDR3 in DNA: TGCAGCGTTGGGGACAGGGCCTACTATGGCTACACCTTC. Variable domain in full (rest from reference TRBV29-1 and TRBJ1-2): SAVISQKPSRDICQRGTSLTIQCQVDSQVTMMFWYRQQPGQSLTLIATANQGSEATYESGFVIDKFPISRPNLTFSTLTVSNMSPEDSSIYLCSVGDRAYYGYTFGSGTRLTVV.

The rearrangement uses TRBV5-1 and TRBJ2-7; TRBD2 matches at 11 bases. CDR3 length: 17 amino acids. The germline gives CDR1 SGHRS, CDR2 YFSETQ. V dropped 2 bases and J dropped 3; count of bases not matched to a gene: 10. In DNA form, the CDR3 reads TGCGCCAGCAGCTTACGTCCGGGACTAGCGGATAGCTACGAGCAGTACTTC. Its translation is CASSLRPGLADSYEQYF.

This chain joins TRBV12-3 or TRBV12-4 and TRBJ2-3; TRBD2 matches at 8 bases. CDR3 size: 17 residues. Trimming at V came to 5 bases and at J to 3 bases, leaving 13 bases not matched to a gene. This CDR3 reads CASSVDEAGGGTDTQYF. In DNA form, the CDR3 reads TGTGCCAGCAGTGTAGACGAGGCGGGAGGAGGGACAGATACGCAGTATTTT.

This clonotype was seen more than once but under ten times. The gene calls are TRBV7-9 and TRBJ1-4; no definite D call. The CDR3 sequence is 11 residues long. V gave up 7 bases and J gave up 6 bases, with 6 bases separating them. Germline V gene data show CDR1 as SEHNR and CDR2 as FQNEAQ (reference sequence). The CDR3 region has the DNA TGTGCCAGCACCCAGGATGAAAAACTGTTTTTT. Translation: CASTQDEKLFF.

The chain is built from TRBV7-9 and TRBJ2-1, with 9 bases identical to TRBD1. Germline V gene data show CDR1 as SEHNR and CDR2 as FQNEAQ (reference sequence). V shed 0 bases, J shed 5 bases, and the junction held 5 bases outside the gene matches. The CDR3 runs 16 residues. CDR3 loop: CASSLALGTGNNEQFF. CDR3 nucleotide sequence: TGTGCCAGCAGCTTAGCGCTCGGGACAGGGAACAATGAGCAGTTCTTC.

This clonotype was seen more than once but under ten times. This chain links TRBV14 with TRBJ1-4; D may be TRBD1 (5 bases). The V gene lost 3 bases and the J gene lost 7 bases, with 15 bases spanning the gap. This CDR3 region has 15 residues. Germline V gene lookup returns CDR1 SGHDN and CDR2 FVKESK. CDR3 coding DNA: TGTGCCAGCAGCCACCTACAGGCTCCTAGTGAAAAACTGTTTTTT. Its translation is CASSHLQAPSEKLFF.

The V call is TRBV24-1, the J call TRBJ1-5, with 9 bases aligning to TRBD1. V shed 9 bases, J shed 4 bases, and the junction held 3 bases outside the gene matches. This CDR3 comprises 13 residues. The germline gives CDR1 KGHDR, CDR2 SFDVKD. The CDR3 sequence: CATGGTGNQPQHF. In DNA form, the CDR3 reads TGTGCCACCGGCGGGACAGGGAATCAGCCCCAGCATTTT.

This clonotype has a count of ten or more. The chain has TRBV12-3 or TRBV12-4 and TRBJ2-3; TRBD2 agrees at 8 bases. This CDR3 has 15 amino acids. Trimming took 8 bases from V and 2 from J; bases not matched to a gene: 9. CDR3 sequence (DNA): TGTGCCAGCTGGAGCGGGAGAAGATCCACAGATACGCAGTATTTT. This translates into CASWSGRRSTDTQYF.

This clonotype has more than one count but fewer than ten. The J gene is TRBJ2-7, the V gene TRBV28, with 7 bases fitting TRBD1. Germline lookup yields CDR1 MDHEN and CDR2 SYDVKM. CDR3 length equals 14 residues. V dropped 3 bases and J dropped 5; count of bases not matched to a gene: 7. Written as DNA, the CDR3 is TGTGCCAGCAGTTTTCCCCTAGGGGGCCACGAGCAGTACTTC. Translating gives CASSFPLGGHEQYF.

In this sample, this clonotype turned up a few times. The chain employs TRBV7-6 and TRBJ2-7; D remains unclear. Per the germline V gene, CDR1 is SGHVS and CDR2 is FNYEAQ. V dropped 1 base and J dropped 3 bases, with 13 bases sitting between them. The CDR3 sequence is 15 residues long. CDR3 protein: CASSLGRDFYYEQYF. DNA for the CDR3: TGTGCCAGCAGCTTAGGTAGAGACTTTTACTACGAGCAGTACTTC.

In its sample, this clonotype was seen a few times. This chain connects TRBV5-8 to TRBJ2-1; 11 positions agree with TRBD2. Germline V CDR1 and CDR2: SGHTS, YDEGEE. Trimming took 0 bases from V and 8 from J; bases not matched to a gene: 7. The CDR3 has 16 residues. CDR3 nucleotide sequence: TGTGCCAGCAGCTTGGGCACTAGCGGGAGTGCAGATGAGCAGTTCTTC. Residues: CASSLGTSGSADEQFF.